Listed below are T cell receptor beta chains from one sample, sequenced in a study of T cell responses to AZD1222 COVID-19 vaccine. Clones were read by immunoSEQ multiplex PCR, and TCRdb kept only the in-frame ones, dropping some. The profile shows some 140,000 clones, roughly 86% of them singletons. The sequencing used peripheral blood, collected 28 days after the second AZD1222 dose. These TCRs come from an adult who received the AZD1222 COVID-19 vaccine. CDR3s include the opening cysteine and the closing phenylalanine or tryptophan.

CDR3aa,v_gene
CATSDSQRYSNQPQHF,TRBV24-1
CASSSRDREETQYF,TRBV11-3
CASSQEGWPGNTEAFF,TRBV4-1
CASSQVRDPIYEQYF,TRBV3-1/TRBV3-2
CASSLPPMGGANVLTF,TRBV5-4
CASSFGQTYEQYF,TRBV11-2
CASSETSGGTDTQYF,TRBV6-4
CASSTGLTSYNEQFF,TRBV19
CASRPDRGWQGDYGYTF,TRBV3-1/TRBV3-2
CASSAQANSPLHF,TRBV6-5
CACSAGSEGDEQFF,TRBV6-5
CASSQKQGTDTQYF,TRBV5-4
CASSRGSGISDTQYF,TRBV3-1/TRBV3-2
CASRGQLVPNYGYTF,TRBV6-6
CASSRRGAENEKLFF,TRBV11-2
CASSSDRGRGYTF,TRBV11-2
CASSENSGRGFDTQYF,TRBV27
CASSPPGRSSYNEQFF,TRBV7-3
CASSAYYRTSGNTIYF,TRBV25-1
CASSLGAAYGYTF,TRBV5-1
CASSLQGTGSYNEQFF,TRBV5-1
CASSLAGGAGEQFF,TRBV11-3
CASSRVGGGAVPGYTF,TRBV28
CASRSSGNTIYF,TRBV12-3/TRBV12-4
CASSMRRGIGNEQFF,TRBV19
CASSSSGTITGNTIYF,TRBV28
CASSVRGPRGGYTF,TRBV27
CSAGEMWGDSTDTQYF,TRBV29-1
CASRKAGRDPDTQYF,TRBV6-5
CASSVLGANYGYTF,TRBV2
CAISELDRLNEQFF,TRBV10-3
CASGDRNYGYTF,TRBV6-5
CASSSRALVVYEQYF,TRBV6-5
CASSPGQALGGYTF,TRBV5-5
CSVAGRTGNEQFF,TRBV29-1
CATSDLYRNEQFF,TRBV24-1
CASGLAGVAGETQYF,TRBV5-1
CASSVSDGTNQPQHF,TRBV5-1
CASSQALTGHNEKLFF,TRBV4-3
CASSSGLAGPNEQFF,TRBV5-1
CASSEATWKGVGEKLFF,TRBV6-1
CASSRQGTTDTQYF,TRBV28
CASSVLAGGRWDTQYF,TRBV19
CASSLGPRGSGGNTIYF,TRBV7-6
CASSLGRTGGYTF,TRBV27
CASKRGQNTGELFF,TRBV6-5
CASTGIFNEQFF,TRBV28
CASSQVGRAETQYF,TRBV4-1
CIVRIPGNTEAFF,TRBV29-1
CASSLLGGGDIYEQYF,TRBV28
CASSSAGGGYTF,TRBV12-3/TRBV12-4
CASSQTPWTGTGQPQHF,TRBV3-1/TRBV3-2
CASSLVQGREQYF,TRBV5-1
CASRLNRRDPGTEAFF,TRBV5-4
CATGTSQAYEQYF,TRBV10-3